The sample holds many counts of the clone carrying this T cell receptor beta chain. Antigen: not known. Alongside a J-beta primer mix, a sample-barcoded 5' primer served in a second PCR lasting about 7 to 11 cycles. TCRdb re-analysed the 5' RACE reads in MiXCR, keeping a single row per CDR3 protein. In the table there are approximately 800,000 distinct CDR3 sequences, less than 60% of which are singletons. Germline lookup yields CDR1 DFQATT and CDR2 SNEGSKA (reference sequence). With 1 base removed from V and 8 bases from J, the gap between germline ends came to 21 bases. This CDR3 has 16 amino acids. These data belong to a study of blood T cells in healthy people across ages. Study-wide results and limits: Comparison with aged donors showed that long-lived donors had more naive CD4+ cells and higher diversity. A roughly linear age-dependent decrease characterized TCR beta diversity per million T cells.

In each sample, at least 7 million PBMCs were isolated. This receptor was obtained from a man older than 75 in good health. Sample: blood. J is TRBJ2-1 and V is TRBV20-1, with D maybe TRBD2 (7 bases). The CDR3 coding sequence is TGCAGTGCTAGAGGCTGGGGGGGGGCTCTCAACGATGAGCAGTTCTTC. It is translated as CSARGWGGALNDEQFF.